These T cell receptor beta chains were read from a single sample in a study of T cell responses to AZD1222 COVID-19 vaccine. Sequencing was performed with immunoSEQ multiplex PCR; in TCRdb, only in-frame clones are kept and a portion is missing. Here the sample spans 150,000 or so clones, more than 85% being singletons. Sequenced material: peripheral blood, taken on day 0 of AZD1222 vaccination. The receptors stem from an adult in good health. Each CDR3 is given with its conserved first and last residue. Some rows mark clone size as missing; the rest say once, few, many or name a class of expanded clone.

clone size	V gene	J gene	CDR3 protein
-	TRBV24-1	TRBJ2-3	CATSDHRESTDTQYF
-	TRBV27	TRBJ1-5	CASSLSASLNQPQHF
-	TRBV12-3/TRBV12-4	TRBJ2-1	CASSLALAKQFF
-	TRBV2	TRBJ1-5	CASSENREFHQPQHF
-	TRBV20-1	TRBJ1-2	CSASFREYGYTF
once	TRBV11-3	TRBJ1-3	CASSQEGWFISGNTIYF
-	TRBV4-3	TRBJ1-1	CASSQERERAFF
-	TRBV6-6	TRBJ1-5	CASSYGDRGNQPQHF
few	TRBV2	TRBJ1-5	CASSGTGVQPQHF
once	TRBV7-2	TRBJ2-3	CASSPGLAGGTDTQYF
-	TRBV7-2	TRBJ1-1	CASSVGQANTEAFF
once	TRBV3-1/TRBV3-2	TRBJ2-3	CASSQRPAGVGADTQYF
few	TRBV5-6	TRBJ1-1	CASSFGMGAEAFF
-	TRBV4-3	TRBJ1-3	CASSQDMAITGNTIYF
-	TRBV30	TRBJ1-6	CAWTGTGGPPLHF
-	TRBV19	TRBJ1-2	CASSLTQGGYGYTF
few	TRBV6-5	TRBJ2-3	CASKDRILADTQYF
-	TRBV6-5	TRBJ1-2	CASRGGNYGYTF
-	TRBV11-3	TRBJ2-3	CASSFFDTQYF
-	TRBV5-5	TRBJ2-2	CASSSSAGVFGTGELFF
-	TRBV10-3	TRBJ1-1	CATLEQGVRNTEAFF
-	TRBV7-9	TRBJ2-7	CASSSAGTGGYEQYF
few	TRBV11-2	TRBJ2-2	CASSTQGAGGELFF
-	TRBV7-9	TRBJ1-3	CASSLASGNTIYF
-	TRBV30	TRBJ1-2	CAWSTTGGGYGYTF
-	TRBV2	TRBJ2-3	CASSEMAVGTDTQYF
-	TRBV13	TRBJ1-2	CASSLGDTDYGYTF
-	TRBV6-5	TRBJ1-2	CASSYSSANYGYTF
once	TRBV27	TRBJ1-2	CASSPDGYGYTF
once	TRBV7-2	TRBJ1-1	CASSITGGANTEAFF
-	TRBV7-9	TRBJ1-5	CASSLLADRENQPQHF
once	TRBV6-5	TRBJ1-2	CASSIEGSYGYTF
-	TRBV28	TRBJ1-2	CASSLAPKLSGYGYTF
-	TRBV30	TRBJ2-3	CAWSMWRDTQYF
-	TRBV7-8	TRBJ2-7	CASSFPTSGTNGPLDF
-	TRBV28	TRBJ1-2	CASSSGGETNYGYTF
-	TRBV5-1	TRBJ2-5	CASSLAGLQETQYF
-	TRBV9	TRBJ1-3	CASSVVGIPGNTIYF
-	TRBV30	TRBJ1-5	CAWSVLSGDQPQHF
-	TRBV11-3	TRBJ1-1	CASREIGQGPDTEAFF
-	TRBV6-5	TRBJ1-3	CASSYSRTLSGNTIYF
-	TRBV10-2	TRBJ2-5	CATRLAGPQETQYF
-	TRBV28	TRBJ2-7	CASISAGSYYEQYF
once	TRBV5-6	TRBJ1-4	CASRTQGRDEKLFF
-	TRBV3-1/TRBV3-2	TRBJ2-7	CASSRKKVPYEQYF
-	TRBV29-1	TRBJ1-1	CSVEGRAGVTEAFF
once	TRBV6-4	TRBJ1-5	CASSSGRWINQPQHF
-	TRBV5-1	TRBJ2-7	CASSSGGEQYF
-	TRBV4-2	TRBJ2-7	CASSREQGPYEQYF
-	TRBV9	TRBJ2-7	CASSVGAGQGNYEQYF
-	TRBV7-9	TRBJ1-4	CASSQPASGLTNEKLFF
-	TRBV2	TRBJ1-4	CASSGRATNEKLFF
-	TRBV29-1	TRBJ1-1	CSARRNTEAFF
-	TRBV9	TRBJ1-2	CASSGTGSSYGYTF